What follows describes a single TCR beta chain. Its antigen is not yet known. One base away there is no much larger clone; base qualities are not given. From the cysteine up to the phenylalanine, the CDR3 has a length of 14 residues. CDR3 DNA only is kept here, 42 bases in frame from base 1. V and J lose 1 base and 1 base, and a span of 6 bases separates them. CDR1 and CDR2, looked up from the germline V gene, are SGHNT and YENEEA. Blood samples were collected up to 4 times in the first month after transplant and then at least monthly when available. Library method: the immunoSEQ multiplex PCR assay. Adaptive Biotechnologies carried out high-throughput TCR-beta CDR3 sequencing of genomic DNA for most patients. Per the authors' processing: Adaptive's ImmunoSEQ software was the source of the TCR sequencing data for 18 patients, while a few other patients were processed with MiXCR and VDJtools. CDR3 nucleotide sequences shared by donor and recipient were removed because the origin of these sequences could not be assigned. At least 2-fold expansion over unstimulated cells and a minimum CFSE-low frequency of 0.002% (template counts) or 0.001% (read counts) were required for clones to be classified as alloreactive. Clones were considered mappable if detected in sequenced pre-transplant spleen, lymph node, or MLR CFSE-low populations of the donor or recipient. Cumulative frequency of alloreactive clones was calculated as a percentage of all sequences weighted by copy number. The table comes from immuneACCESS by way of TCRdb, which keeps in-frame sequences with V and J called. Part of the clones is missing from these tables; in studies checked, under half for an unresolved V gene and the rest for unknown reasons. The DNA gave D and trimming, while V, J and clone size come from that table. The sample contains tens of thousands of clones, 85% to 95% of them found a single time. The biggest ten clones account for around two fifths of the sample.

This entry is derived from a study of graft-versus-host responses after intestinal transplantation (dated by TCRdb to the early 2020s). For the wider study: Recipients received multivisceral, liver-intestinal, or isolated intestinal transplants. To identify alloreactive clones, pre-transplant mixed lymphocyte reaction products were sequenced and compared with unstimulated pre-transplant donor and recipient T cells. A peak of at least 4% donor T cells among recipient peripheral blood mononuclear cells was the definition used for donor T cell macrochimerism. The cohort enrolled around 25 intestinal transplant recipients including one retransplant, and a few patients lacking pretransplant specimens were excluded. After intestinal transplantation, graft-versus-host and host-versus-graft alloreactive T cell clones were followed in the graft, circulation and bone marrow using bulk TCR-beta CDR3 sequencing. Instead of going to the commercial service, samples from three later patients were sequenced in-house on an Illumina MiSeq and processed with MiXCR. Every recipient was given anti-thymocyte globulin induction, followed by about three years of maintenance tacrolimus and steroids. Beyond this particular receptor, the publication reports: GvH clones were detected in recipient bone marrow, and some of these GvH clones were observed earlier in ileal mucosa or blood, consistent with an intestinal mucosal origin. The conclusions were limited by the relatively low number and heterogeneity of the intestinal transplant patients. High GvH to HvG T cell clonal ratios were observed in the allografts of patients with donor T cell macrochimerism. Peak levels of circulating GvH clones were associated with declines in HvG clones early after transplant.

The sequence came from a human patient who received an intestinal transplant, so some T cells may come from the graft donor. The receptor chain draws on TRBV11-3 and TRBJ2-3; TRBD2 could be the D gene, as 6 bases match. Specimen: PBMCs, collected 262 days after intestinal transplant. The nucleotide sequence reads TGTGCCAGCAGCTTAGTAGCGGGCACAGATACGCAGTATTTT. It encodes CASSLVAGTDTQYF.